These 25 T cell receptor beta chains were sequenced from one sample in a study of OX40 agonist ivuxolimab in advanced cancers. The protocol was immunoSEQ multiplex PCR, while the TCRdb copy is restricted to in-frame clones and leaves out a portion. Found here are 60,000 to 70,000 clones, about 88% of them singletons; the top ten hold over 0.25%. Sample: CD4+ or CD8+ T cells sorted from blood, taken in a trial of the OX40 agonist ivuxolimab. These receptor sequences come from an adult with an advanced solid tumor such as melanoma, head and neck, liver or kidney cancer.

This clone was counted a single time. Here the CDR3 DNA reads TGTGCCAGCAGCTTGGGGACAGGGGAGGATGAAAAACTGTTTTTT. Amino acid sequence: CASSLGTGEDEKLFF. The chain carries TRBV5-5 and TRBJ1-4; TRBD1 agrees at 9 bases. V was pared by 0 bases and J by 6 bases, with 3 bases of the junction left unmatched. The CDR3 is 15 residues long. Germline values: CDR1 SGHKS, CDR2 YYEKEE (reference sequence).

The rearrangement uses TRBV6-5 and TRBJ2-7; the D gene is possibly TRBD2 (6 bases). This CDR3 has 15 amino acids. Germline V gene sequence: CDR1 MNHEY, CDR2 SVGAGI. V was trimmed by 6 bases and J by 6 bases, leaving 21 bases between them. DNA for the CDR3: TGTGCCAGCAGGGACTACAGGTCCTCCCGGGGCGAGCAGTACTTC. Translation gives CASRDYRSSRGEQYF.

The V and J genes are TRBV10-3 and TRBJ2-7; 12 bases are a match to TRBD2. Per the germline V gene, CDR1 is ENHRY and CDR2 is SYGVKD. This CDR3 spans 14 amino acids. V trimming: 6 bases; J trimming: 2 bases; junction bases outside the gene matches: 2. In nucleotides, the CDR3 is TGTGCCATCAGACGGACTAGCGGGGCCTACGAGCAGTACTTC. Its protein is CAIRRTSGAYEQYF.

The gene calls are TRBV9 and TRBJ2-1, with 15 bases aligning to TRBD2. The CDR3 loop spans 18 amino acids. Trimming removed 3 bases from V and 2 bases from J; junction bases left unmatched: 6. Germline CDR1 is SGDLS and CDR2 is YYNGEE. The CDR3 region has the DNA TGTGCCAGCAGCGGAGTAGGACTAGCGGGAGGGCCCTACAATGAGCAGTTCTTC. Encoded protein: CASSGVGLAGGPYNEQFF.

CDR3 DNA sequence: TGCAGTGCGCACGCGGTGCATACGCAGTATTTT. Translated: CSAHAVHTQYF. The chain uses TRBV20-1 and TRBJ2-3, with no clear D. CDR1 is DFQATT, CDR2 SNEGSKA, per germline (reference sequence). Trimming took off 6 bases at V and 7 bases at J, with 11 bases between the two ends. The CDR3 sequence is 11 residues long.

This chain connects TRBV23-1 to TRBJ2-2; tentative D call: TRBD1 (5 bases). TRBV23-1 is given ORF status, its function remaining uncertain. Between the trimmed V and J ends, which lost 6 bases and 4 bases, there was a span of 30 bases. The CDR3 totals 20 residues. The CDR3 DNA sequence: TGCGCCAGCAGCTCTCGGGTGCAGTCTGTGGCAGGGTATAGCACCGGGGAGCTGTTTTTT. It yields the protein CASSSRVQSVAGYSTGELFF.

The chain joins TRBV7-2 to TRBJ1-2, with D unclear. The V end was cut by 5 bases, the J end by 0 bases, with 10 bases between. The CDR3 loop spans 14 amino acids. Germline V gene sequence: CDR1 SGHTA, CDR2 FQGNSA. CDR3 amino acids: CASSRSETNYGYTF. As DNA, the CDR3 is TGTGCCAGCAGCCGATCAGAAACTAACTATGGCTACACCTTC.

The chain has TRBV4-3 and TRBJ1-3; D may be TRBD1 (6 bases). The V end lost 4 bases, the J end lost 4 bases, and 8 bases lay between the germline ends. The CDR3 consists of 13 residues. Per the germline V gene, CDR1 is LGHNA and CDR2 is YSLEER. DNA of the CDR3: TGCGCCAGCAGCCGAGGACAGGGAAACACCATATATTTT. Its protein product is CASSRGQGNTIYF.

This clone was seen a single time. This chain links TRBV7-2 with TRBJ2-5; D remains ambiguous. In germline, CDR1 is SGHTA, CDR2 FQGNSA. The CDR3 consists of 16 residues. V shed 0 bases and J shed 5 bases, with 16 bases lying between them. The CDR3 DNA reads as TGTGCCAGCAGCTTAGCAATTTCCAGGAGACTCGAGACCCAGTACTTC. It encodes CASSLAISRRLETQYF.

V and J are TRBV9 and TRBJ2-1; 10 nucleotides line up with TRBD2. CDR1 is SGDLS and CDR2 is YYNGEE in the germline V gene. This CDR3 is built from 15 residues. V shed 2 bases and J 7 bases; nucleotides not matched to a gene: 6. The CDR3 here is CASSVIAGGGNEQFF. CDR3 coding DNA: TGTGCCAGCAGCGTTATAGCGGGAGGAGGAAATGAGCAGTTCTTC.

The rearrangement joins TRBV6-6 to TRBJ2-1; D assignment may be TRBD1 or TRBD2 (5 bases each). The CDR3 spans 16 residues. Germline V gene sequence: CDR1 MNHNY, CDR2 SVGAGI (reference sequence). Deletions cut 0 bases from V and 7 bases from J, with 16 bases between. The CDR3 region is CASSYSKAGRENEQFF. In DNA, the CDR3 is TGTGCCAGCAGTTACTCGAAGGCAGGGAGAGAAAATGAGCAGTTCTTC.

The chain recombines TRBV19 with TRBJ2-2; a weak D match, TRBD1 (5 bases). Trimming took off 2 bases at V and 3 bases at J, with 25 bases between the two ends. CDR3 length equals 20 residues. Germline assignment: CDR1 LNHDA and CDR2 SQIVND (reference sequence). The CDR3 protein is CASSILALRQGMADTGELFF. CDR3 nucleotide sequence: TGTGCCAGTAGTATATTGGCTCTGCGGCAGGGCATGGCCGACACCGGGGAGCTGTTTTTT.

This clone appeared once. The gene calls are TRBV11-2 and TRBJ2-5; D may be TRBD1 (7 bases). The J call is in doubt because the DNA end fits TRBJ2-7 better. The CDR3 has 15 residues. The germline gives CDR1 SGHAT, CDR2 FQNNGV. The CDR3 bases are TGTGCCAGCACTCGGGGGTGGCAGGGGGACCACGAGCAGTACTTC. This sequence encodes CASTRGWQGDHEQYF.

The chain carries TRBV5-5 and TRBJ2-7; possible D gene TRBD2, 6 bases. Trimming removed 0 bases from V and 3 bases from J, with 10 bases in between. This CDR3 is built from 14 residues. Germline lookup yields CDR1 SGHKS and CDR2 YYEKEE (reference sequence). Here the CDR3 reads CASSLDPGVYEQYF. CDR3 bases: TGTGCCAGCAGCTTGGATCCGGGAGTCTACGAGCAGTACTTC.

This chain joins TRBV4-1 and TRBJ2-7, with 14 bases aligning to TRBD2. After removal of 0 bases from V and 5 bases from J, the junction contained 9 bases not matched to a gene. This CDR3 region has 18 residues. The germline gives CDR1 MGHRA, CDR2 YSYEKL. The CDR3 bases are TGCGCCAGCAGCCAAGATGGCCCCGGGACTAGCGGGAGCAACGAGCAGTACTTC. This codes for CASSQDGPGTSGSNEQYF.

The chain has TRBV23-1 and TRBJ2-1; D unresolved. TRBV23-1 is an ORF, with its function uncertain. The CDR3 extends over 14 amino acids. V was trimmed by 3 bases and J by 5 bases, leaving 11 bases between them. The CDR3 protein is CASSHHGQNNEQFF. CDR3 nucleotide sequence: TGCGCCAGCAGTCACCACGGGCAGAACAATGAGCAGTTCTTC.

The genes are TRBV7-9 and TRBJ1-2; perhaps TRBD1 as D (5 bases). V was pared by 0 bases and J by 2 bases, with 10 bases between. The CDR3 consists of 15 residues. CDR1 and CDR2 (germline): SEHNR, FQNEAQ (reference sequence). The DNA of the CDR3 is TGTGCCAGCAGCTTAGCCATTGGACAAAACTATGGCTACACCTTC. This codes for CASSLAIGQNYGYTF.

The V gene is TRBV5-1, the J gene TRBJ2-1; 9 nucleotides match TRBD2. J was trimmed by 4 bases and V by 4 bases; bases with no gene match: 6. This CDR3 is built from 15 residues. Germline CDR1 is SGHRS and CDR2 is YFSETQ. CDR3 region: CASSEVAGEYNEQFF. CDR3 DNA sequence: TGCGCCAGCAGCGAAGTAGCGGGAGAGTACAATGAGCAGTTCTTC. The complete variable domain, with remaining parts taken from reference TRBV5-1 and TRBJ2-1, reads KAGVTQTPRYLIKTRGQQVTLSCSPISGHRSVSWYQQTPGQGLQFLFEYFSETQRNKGNFPGRFSGRQFSNSRSEMNVSTLELGDSALYLCASSEVAGEYNEQFFGPGTRLTVL.

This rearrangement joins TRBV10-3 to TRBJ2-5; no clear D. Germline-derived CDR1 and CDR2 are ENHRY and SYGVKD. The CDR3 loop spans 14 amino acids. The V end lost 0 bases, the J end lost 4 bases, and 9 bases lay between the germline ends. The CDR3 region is CAISESTVLETQYF. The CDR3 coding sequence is TGTGCCATCAGTGAGTCAACAGTATTAGAGACCCAGTACTTC.

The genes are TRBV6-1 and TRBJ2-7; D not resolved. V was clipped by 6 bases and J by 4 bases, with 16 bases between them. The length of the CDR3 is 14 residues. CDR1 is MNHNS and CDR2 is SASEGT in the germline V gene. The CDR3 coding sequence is TGTGCCAGCAGCCTAACAGCCTACACTTACGAGCAGTACTTC. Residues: CASSLTAYTYEQYF.

CDR3 loop: CASSRGTGGRGGYTF. The CDR3 DNA reads TGTGCCAGCAGTAGAGGGACAGGGGGCAGGGGAGGCTACACCTTC. The chain is built from TRBV27 and TRBJ1-2, with 12 bases identical to TRBD1. Germline-derived CDR1 and CDR2 are MNHEY and SMNVEV (reference sequence). This CDR3 comprises 15 residues. With V trimmed by 5 bases and J by 8 bases, 9 bases remained unmatched.

CDR3 amino acids: CASGEGQGNTEAFF. CDR3 nucleotide sequence: TGTGCTAGTGGTGAAGGACAGGGGAACACTGAAGCTTTCTTT. The chain uses TRBV12-5 and TRBJ1-1; 8 bases are shared with TRBD1. V trimming: 5 bases; J trimming: 1 base; junction bases outside the gene matches: 3. This CDR3 region has 14 residues. Looked up from germline, CDR1 is LGHNT and CDR2 is FRNRAP. The whole variable domain, filled in from reference TRBV12-5 and TRBJ1-1, reads DARVTQTPRHKVTEMGQEVTMRCQPILGHNTVFWYRQTMMQGLELLAYFRNRAPLDDSGMPKDRFSAEMPDATLATLKIQPSEPRDSAVYFCASGEGQGNTEAFFGQGTRLTVV.

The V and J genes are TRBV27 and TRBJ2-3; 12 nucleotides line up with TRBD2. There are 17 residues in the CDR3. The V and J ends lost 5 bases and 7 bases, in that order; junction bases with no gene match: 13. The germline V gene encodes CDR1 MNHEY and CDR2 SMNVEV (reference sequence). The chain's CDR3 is CASSPPGTSGPPNTQYF. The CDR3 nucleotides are TGTGCCAGCAGTCCCCCGGGGACTAGCGGGCCCCCGAATACGCAGTATTTT.

CDR3 amino acids: CASSGSPTGRRTGELFF. The CDR3 DNA is TGTGCCAGCAGCGGATCCCCCACAGGGCGAAGAACCGGGGAGCTGTTTTTT. The chain links TRBV9 to TRBJ2-2, with a possible D match to TRBD1 (6 bases). The CDR3 extends over 17 amino acids. V lost 3 bases and J lost 5, with 20 bases in between. Germline V gene data show CDR1 as SGDLS and CDR2 as YYNGEE.

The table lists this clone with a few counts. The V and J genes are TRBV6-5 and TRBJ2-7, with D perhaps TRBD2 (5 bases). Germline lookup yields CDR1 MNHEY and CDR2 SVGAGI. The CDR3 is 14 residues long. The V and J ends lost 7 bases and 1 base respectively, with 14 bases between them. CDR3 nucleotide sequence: TGTGCCAGCACCGGACCTCCGGGGTCCTACGAGCAGTACTTC. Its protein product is CASTGPPGSYEQYF.